This T cell receptor (beta chain) was documented in a study of response to subunit inactivated influenza vaccine. Findings and limits, study-wide: The study's authors posited that every seasonal influenza vaccination enlists few new T cells.

The CDR3 totals 13 residues. V lost 8 bases and J 5 bases, leaving 13 bases between the germline ends. TCRdb reanalysed the RT-PCR reads using MiXCR and keeps one entry per CDR3 protein. Seen here are hundreds of thousands of distinct CDR3 sequences, 12% to 15% observed once, and the top ten hold roughly 7.2%. With regard to this clonotype: Its antigen is currently unknown.

The TCR originated in a man aged 45-60 years who received an inactivated influenza vaccine. Source: PBMCs from blood, taken 14 to 15 days before vaccination. The genes are TRBV12-3 or TRBV12-4 and TRBJ1-5; D unresolved. CDR3 protein: CASREGLYQPQHF. In DNA form, the CDR3 reads TGTGCCAGCCGGGAGGGTCTATATCAGCCCCAGCATTTT.